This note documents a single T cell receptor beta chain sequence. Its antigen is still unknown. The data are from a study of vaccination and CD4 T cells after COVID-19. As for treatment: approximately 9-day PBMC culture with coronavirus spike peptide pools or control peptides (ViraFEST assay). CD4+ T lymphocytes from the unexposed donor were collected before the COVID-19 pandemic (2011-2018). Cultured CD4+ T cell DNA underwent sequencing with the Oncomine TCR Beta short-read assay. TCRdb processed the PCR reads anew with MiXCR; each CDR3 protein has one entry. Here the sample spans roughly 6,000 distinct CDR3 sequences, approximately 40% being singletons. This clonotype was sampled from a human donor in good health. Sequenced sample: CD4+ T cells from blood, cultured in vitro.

CDR3: CGAGTANYGYTF. Written as DNA, the CDR3 is TGCGGAGCCGGGACAGCAAACTATGGCTACACCTTC. The chain has TRBV20-1 and TRBJ1-2, with TRBD1 matching over 7 bases. This CDR3 comprises 12 residues. Germline V gene data show CDR1 as DFQATT and CDR2 as SNEGSKA (reference sequence).